Following are 16 T cell receptor beta chains from one sample sequenced in a study of tumor-infiltrating lymphocytes in localized non-small cell lung cancer. Only in-frame clones appear in the TCRdb table, and some are missing; sequencing was by immunoSEQ multiplex PCR. Of 9,000 to 13,000 clones listed, about 75% are singletons. Sequencing was done on a sample of uninvolved lung tissue not adjacent to the tumor. The receptors were sampled from a human donor with non-small cell lung cancer.

V gene TRBV4-3 combines with J gene TRBJ2-6, with D uncertain. Germline V gene sequence: CDR1 LGHNA, CDR2 YSLEER. The CDR3 has 16 amino acids. V lost 0 bases and J 0 bases, leaving 6 bases between the germline ends. Here the CDR3 reads CASSQEVNSGANVLTF. CDR3 DNA: TGCGCCAGCAGCCAAGAGGTGAACTCTGGGGCCAACGTCCTGACTTTC.

This chain uses TRBV7-8 with TRBJ1-4, with unresolved D. Trimming pared 9 bases from V and 6 bases from J, leaving 8 bases between. CDR3 length equals 11 residues. Germline CDR1 reads SGHVS; CDR2 reads FQNEAQ. The CDR3 DNA sequence: TGTGCCAGACCCAAACATGAAAAACTGTTTTTT. It yields the protein CARPKHEKLFF. Looking up the rest from reference TRBV7-8 and TRBJ1-4 gives the full variable domain: GAGVSQSPRYKVAKRGQDVALRCDPISGHVSLFWYQQALGQGPEFLTYFQNEAQLDKSGLPSDRFFAERPEGSVSTLKIQRTQQEDSAVYLCARPKHEKLFFGSGTQLSVL.

The genes are TRBV30 and TRBJ1-2; 7 nucleotides match TRBD1. The CDR3 loop spans 14 amino acids. Germline V gives CDR1 GTSNPN, CDR2 SVGIG (reference sequence). V dropped 7 bases and J dropped 4; count of bases not matched to a gene: 12. The DNA of the CDR3 is TGTGCCTTCAAGGCGACAGGGCGCCCCTATGGCTACACCTTC. Its translation is CAFKATGRPYGYTF.

The J gene is TRBJ2-1, the V gene TRBV9; possibly TRBD1 for D (5 bases). Trimming shortened V by 0 bases and J by 5 bases, and 15 bases separated the two germline ends. The germline V gene encodes CDR1 SGDLS and CDR2 YYNGEE. The CDR3 sequence is 16 residues long. The CDR3 loop is CASSVARDRWDNEQFF. CDR3 bases: TGTGCCAGCAGCGTAGCTAGAGACAGATGGGACAATGAGCAGTTCTTC.

The chain couples TRBV9 to TRBJ2-7, with 11 bases aligning to TRBD1. V shed 4 bases, J shed 3 bases, and the junction held 6 bases outside the gene matches. The germline V gene encodes CDR1 SGDLS and CDR2 YYNGEE. The CDR3 has 15 amino acids. Here the CDR3 DNA reads TGTGCCAGCAGCCCCGGGACAGGGGGTTTCTACGAGCAGTACTTC. Translated, it gives CASSPGTGGFYEQYF. Based on the CDR3 plus reference TRBV9 and TRBJ2-7, the full variable domain is DSGVTQTPKHLITATGQRVTLRCSPRSGDLSVYWYQQSLDQGLQFLIQYYNGEERAKGNILERFSAQQFPDLHSELNLSSLELGDSALYFCASSPGTGGFYEQYFGPGTRLTVT.

The chain couples TRBV9 to TRBJ2-1, with D possibly TRBD2 on 5 matching bases. CDR1 is SGDLS, CDR2 YYNGEE, per germline. The CDR3 length is 11 residues. V was trimmed by 4 bases and J by 10 bases, leaving 9 bases between them. The CDR3 DNA reads as TGTGCCAGCAGCTCTAGCCCGGAGCAGTTCTTC. Protein sequence: CASSSSPEQFF.

The CDR3 reads CASSLAGRGSTDTQYF. For the CDR3, the DNA is TGTGCCAGCAGCTTAGCGGGGCGGGGGTCCACAGATACGCAGTATTTT. This chain links TRBV7-6 with TRBJ2-3, with TRBD2 matching 7 bases. With V trimmed by 0 bases and J by 2 bases, 5 bases remained unmatched. Germline CDR1 is SGHVS and CDR2 is FNYEAQ. The CDR3 is 16 amino acids.

The chain links TRBV7-8 to TRBJ1-2; no firm D call. Germline V lookup: CDR1 SGHVS, CDR2 FQNEAQ. Trimming pared 7 bases from V and 2 bases from J, leaving 14 bases between. The CDR3 consists of 14 residues. The CDR3 nucleotides read TGTGCCAGCACCTCTCGCAGGAAGAACTATGGCTACACCTTC. Protein: CASTSRRKNYGYTF.

The chain joins TRBV19 to TRBJ2-1, with 9 bases fitting TRBD2. In germline, CDR1 is LNHDA, CDR2 SQIVND (reference sequence). Losses at the gene ends were 9 bases for V and 6 bases for J; bases not matched to a gene: 9. The CDR3 consists of 14 residues. CDR3 residues: CASTRRGGVNEQFF. The CDR3 DNA is TGTGCCAGCACACGGCGGGGGGGGGTCAATGAGCAGTTCTTC.

CDR3 residues: CSVDRDHTF. DNA of the CDR3: TGCAGCGTAGACAGGGATCACACCTTC. V and J are TRBV29-1 and TRBJ1-2, with TRBD1 matching 7 bases. This CDR3 region has 9 residues. V lost 6 bases to trimming and J lost 12 bases; unmatched junction nucleotides: 4. Germline lookup yields CDR1 SQVTM and CDR2 ANQGSEA.

V and J are TRBV7-3 and TRBJ2-1; D is unresolved. The V gene lost 4 bases and the J gene lost 10 bases, with 14 bases spanning the gap. CDR1 and CDR2 (germline): SGHTA, FQGTGA. The length of the CDR3 is 13 residues. For the CDR3, the DNA is TGTGCCAGCAGCTCGATGAGACACGGGGAGCAGTTCTTC. Translating it yields CASSSMRHGEQFF.

The chain combines TRBV5-1 with TRBJ2-1, with 8 bases matching TRBD2. Losses at the gene ends were 5 bases for V and 2 bases for J; bases not matched to a gene: 3. The CDR3 runs 14 residues. Germline CDR1 reads SGHRS; CDR2 reads YFSETQ. The CDR3 here is CASRAGGAYNEQFF. The CDR3, as DNA: TGCGCCAGCAGGGCCGGGGGGGCCTACAATGAGCAGTTCTTC.

This clone turned up a few times. The chain uses TRBV9 and TRBJ1-3; D perhaps matches TRBD1 (5 bases). The length of the CDR3 is 13 residues. Germline CDR1 SGDLS, CDR2 YYNGEE. Trimming removed 7 bases from V and 0 bases from J, with 8 bases in between. The CDR3 reads CASGQGSGNTIYF. The CDR3 DNA follows: TGTGCCAGCGGACAAGGCTCTGGAAACACCATATATTTT.

The chain employs TRBV4-1 and TRBJ2-1; 8 bases are a match to TRBD1. The CDR3 consists of 15 residues. V shed 4 bases, J shed 0 bases, and the junction held 2 bases outside the gene matches. Germline loops: CDR1 MGHRA, CDR2 YSYEKL. The CDR3, as DNA: TGCGCCAGCAGCCGGGACAGGTTCTCCTACAATGAGCAGTTCTTC. It yields the protein CASSRDRFSYNEQFF.

V is TRBV4-1 and J is TRBJ1-1; tentative D call: TRBD1 (5 bases). The germline V gene encodes CDR1 MGHRA and CDR2 YSYEKL. V lost 0 bases and J lost 5, with 10 bases in between. The CDR3 covers 14 residues. This CDR3 reads CASSQDKGRTEAFF. CDR3 coding DNA: TGCGCCAGCAGCCAAGATAAGGGGCGGACTGAAGCTTTCTTT.

The table lists this clone with a few counts. The chain uses TRBV27 and TRBJ1-3; TRBD1 is a possible D gene (6 bases). V was cut by 5 bases and J by 0 bases, with 17 bases left in between. CDR1 and CDR2 from the germline V gene are MNHEY and SMNVEV (reference sequence). The CDR3 totals 17 residues. CDR3 nucleotide sequence: TGTGCCAGCAGTCCTCGGACAGTACAATACTCTGGAAACACCATATATTTT. This codes for CASSPRTVQYSGNTIYF.